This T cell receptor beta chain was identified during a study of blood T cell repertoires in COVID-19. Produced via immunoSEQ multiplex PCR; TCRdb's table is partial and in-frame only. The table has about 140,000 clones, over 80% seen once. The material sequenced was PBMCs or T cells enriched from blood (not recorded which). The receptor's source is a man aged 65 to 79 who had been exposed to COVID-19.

CDR3 loop: CASSLTVQETQYF. CDR3 bases: TGTGCCAGCAGTCTGACAGTTCAAGAGACCCAGTACTTC. The J gene is TRBJ2-5, the V gene TRBV12-3 or TRBV12-4; a possible D gene is TRBD1 (5 bases). The V and J ends lost 5 bases and 2 bases respectively, with 9 bases between them. This CDR3 contains 13 residues.